One sample yielded the 4 T cell receptor beta chains listed below, sequenced in a study of CD8+ T cells in alopecia areata (dated by TCRdb to between 2017 and 2018). The receptor library was made with the immunoSEQ multiplex PCR assay. RNA was extracted from all samples and reverse transcribed into cDNA, which served as template for TCR sequencing. Imported from immuneACCESS, the table was reduced by TCRdb to in-frame sequences with V and J called. These copies leave out some clones; in studies compared against another copy, an unresolved V gene accounts for under half, and the cause of the remainder is not known. This sample has about 74,000 clones in its table, and over 25% of those were observed once. The biggest ten clones account for approximately 15% of the sample. Read against the paper, the sample's time point label means: more than 3 weeks on oral tofacitinib. The sample's treatment or condition, from its label and the paper: oral pan-JAK inhibitor, 5-10 mg twice daily.

The sample was CD8+ T cells sorted from blood, taken at week 4, from a patient treated with tofacitinib. The receptors stem from a human donor with alopecia areata.

This clone was recorded a few times. The rearrangement links TRBV19 to TRBJ2-2; tentative D call: TRBD2 (5 bases). Germline V gene lookup returns CDR1 LNHDA and CDR2 SQIVND (reference sequence). Deletions cut 7 bases from V and 5 bases from J, with 11 bases between. The CDR3 consists of 13 residues. DNA for the CDR3: TGTGCCAGTAACCGCGGCGGGACCGGGGAGCTGTTTTTT. Amino acid sequence: CASNRGGTGELFF.

This clone was found a few times. This chain connects TRBV27 to TRBJ2-5; 8 bases line up with TRBD1. V lost 6 bases, J lost 5 bases, and 11 bases stayed unmatched. The germline V gene has CDR1 MNHEY and CDR2 SMNVEV (reference sequence). This CDR3 comprises 15 residues. The CDR3 region is CASRPGQATLETQYF. The CDR3 region has the DNA TGTGCCAGCAGACCGGGACAGGCGACCTTGGAGACCCAGTACTTC.

This clone occurred a few times. The CDR3, as DNA: TGTGCCAGCACCGAGGGCGGCGAGCAGTACTTC. Its translation is CASTEGGEQYF. The chain is built from TRBV27 and TRBJ2-7, with D tentatively TRBD2 (5 bases). Trimming stripped 7 bases from V and 6 bases from J, with 10 bases between. This CDR3 region has 11 residues. Germline V lookup: CDR1 MNHEY, CDR2 SMNVEV (reference sequence).

This clone was seen a few times. The chain couples TRBV10-3 to TRBJ2-3; no clear D gene. CDR1 ENHRY and CDR2 SYGVKD come from the germline V gene. Trimming left V 7 bases short and J 2 bases short, with 13 bases between. The CDR3 sequence is 14 residues long. CDR3 amino acids: CAITSQSPTDTQYF. CDR3 DNA sequence: TGTGCCATCACTTCACAGTCCCCCACAGATACGCAGTATTTT.